This passage covers 5 T cell receptor beta chains from one sample sequenced in a study of T cell repertoires in cytomegalovirus infection. In TCRdb, the reads were re-called with MiXCR into one record per CDR3 protein. Of around 740,000 distinct CDR3 sequences listed, 35% to 45% were seen once; the top ten hold about 2.8%. The sequencing sample was made of PBMCs. Every receptor here comes from a human donor in good health (CMV status not recorded). Some clones in this sample may be carry-over from other donors' samples.

The chain employs TRBV4-1 and TRBJ2-5, with 9 bases fitting TRBD2. The CDR3 spans 15 residues. Trimming cost V 4 bases and J 3 bases; bases outside gene matches: 6. The germline V gene has CDR1 MGHRA and CDR2 YSYEKL. The CDR3 here is CASSPLAGEEETQYF. The CDR3 DNA is TGCGCCAGCAGCCCCTTAGCGGGGGAGGAAGAGACCCAGTACTTC.

The sample holds many counts of this clonotype. The chain links TRBV19 to TRBJ1-1; 9 nucleotides match TRBD1. Germline trimming cut 7 bases from V and 5 bases from J; bases unmatched to any gene: 2. Germline V gene sequence: CDR1 LNHDA, CDR2 SQIVND (reference sequence). The CDR3 consists of 12 residues. The CDR3 nucleotides are TGTGCCAGTATACAGGGGGCAACTGAAGCTTTCTTT. It is translated as CASIQGATEAFF.

This clonotype was seen a few times. The chain uses TRBV4-1 and TRBJ1-3, with unresolved D. This CDR3 region has 16 residues. Trimming removed 3 bases from V and 0 bases from J, with 12 bases in between. Germline CDR1 is MGHRA and CDR2 is YSYEKL. The CDR3 coding sequence is TGCGCCAGCAGCCACGGCCTTGCGACCTCTGGAAACACCATATATTTT. Translated, it gives CASSHGLATSGNTIYF.

This clonotype was counted at least ten times. The V call is TRBV5-1, the J call TRBJ2-5, with TRBD2 matching over 12 bases. The end of the DNA fits TRBJ2-3 better, so the J call may be wrong. CDR1 is SGHRS, CDR2 YFSETQ, per germline. The CDR3 contains 15 residues. CDR3 nucleotides: TGCGCCAGCAGCTTACTAGCGGGGGGAAGGGAAACGCAGTATTTT. Translating gives CASSLLAGGRETQYF.

The chain combines TRBV7-6 with TRBJ1-2; D unclear. CDR1 is SGHVS and CDR2 is FNYEAQ in the germline V gene. Trimming cost V 1 base and J 3 bases, with 12 bases left between them. This CDR3 has 15 residues. CDR3 nucleotide sequence: TGTGCCAGCAGCTTAGGTGGCACTGGGGACTATGGCTACACCTTC. Amino acid sequence: CASSLGGTGDYGYTF.